The rows below give T cell receptor beta chains drawn from one sample of a study of regulatory T cells in long-lasting Graves disease. TCRdb re-analysed the multiplex PCR reads in MiXCR, keeping a single row per CDR3 protein. Altogether 600,000 to 650,000 distinct CDR3 sequences are present, about 15% being singletons, with the ten largest covering under 20%. The sample also formed part of further work on T cells in Graves' hyperthyroidism and ophthalmopathy.

Source: peripheral blood mononuclear cells (PBMCs), taken at new diagnosis, from a patient treated with antithyroid drugs. The receptors stem from a woman in her 30s with Graves disease. CDR3s include the opening cysteine and the closing phenylalanine or tryptophan. The order of the fields is clone size, J gene, D gene, V gene, CDR3 DNA, CDR3 protein. A D gene is named only where the DNA matches it firmly. Rows give clone size only sometimes, using once, few, many, or a class for an expanded clone.

size: -
J: TRBJ2-7
D: -
V: TRBV20-1
DNA: TGCAGTGCTGACGAGAATGTCCAGCAGTACTTC
CDR3: CSADENVQQYF

size: few
J: TRBJ2-7
D: TRBD2
V: TRBV20-1
DNA: TGCAGTGACGCATCTGGCGGGGGCGGGAGGTTCTCCTACGAGCAGTACTTC
CDR3: CSDASGGGGRFSYEQYF

size: many
J: TRBJ1-1
D: -
V: TRBV19
DNA: TGTGCCAGTAAGTTGGTAGGGCCCAGCCCTGAAGCTTTCTTT
CDR3: CASKLVGPSPEAFF

size: many
J: TRBJ2-7
D: -
V: TRBV19
DNA: TGTGCCAGTAGTACCCCTCAGACCTACGAGCAGTACTTC
CDR3: CASSTPQTYEQYF

size: few
J: TRBJ1-1
D: -
V: TRBV5-4
DNA: TGTGCCAGCAGTACCCCACAGGGCGTTGGCACTGAAGCTTTCTTT
CDR3: CASSTPQGVGTEAFF

size: many
J: TRBJ1-1
D: -
V: TRBV11-1
DNA: TGTGCCAGCAGCTGGTCAGGGAACACTGAAGCTTTCTTT
CDR3: CASSWSGNTEAFF

size: few
J: TRBJ2-3
D: TRBD2
V: TRBV18
DNA: TGTGCCAGCTCGCTGGGGACTAGCGGGGCCACAGATACGCAGTATTTT
CDR3: CASSLGTSGATDTQYF

size: many
J: TRBJ2-7
D: TRBD1
V: TRBV3-1
DNA: TGTGCCAGCCGGGACAGCTTGTACTACGAGCAGTACTTC
CDR3: CASRDSLYYEQYF

size: few
J: TRBJ2-7
D: TRBD2
V: TRBV20-1
DNA: TGCAGTGCTAGGGGGGGGGGTGAGCAGTACTTC
CDR3: CSARGGGEQYF

size: few
J: TRBJ2-2
D: -
V: TRBV29-1
DNA: TGCAGCGTGGACGCTTTTGCCACCGGGGAGCTGTTTTTT
CDR3: CSVDAFATGELFF

size: -
J: TRBJ1-1
D: TRBD1
V: TRBV28
DNA: TGTGCCAGCAGTCCTCCCGACAGGGTGGTCGCTGAAGCTTTCTTT
CDR3: CASSPPDRVVAEAFF

size: -
J: TRBJ2-7
D: -
V: TRBV5-1
DNA: TGCGCCAGCAGCTCCCAACTACGCGAGCAGTACTTC
CDR3: CASSSQLREQYF

size: few
J: TRBJ2-7
D: -
V: TRBV20-1
DNA: TGCAGTGCTAGAGATCCCGCTAGTGGCGTCTACGAGCAGTACTTC
CDR3: CSARDPASGVYEQYF

size: -
J: TRBJ1-2
D: TRBD1
V: TRBV5-1
DNA: TGCGCCAGCAGCCCTGAGGGACAGAACCCTCCCGGCTACACCTTC
CDR3: CASSPEGQNPPGYTF

size: many
J: TRBJ2-1
D: -
V: TRBV14
DNA: TGTGCCAGCAGCCGAACGAACAATGAGCAGTTCTTC
CDR3: CASSRTNNEQFF

size: many
J: TRBJ1-2
D: -
V: TRBV11-2
DNA: TGTGCCAGCAGCCGGCAGAACGACTATGGCTACACCTTC
CDR3: CASSRQNDYGYTF

size: -
J: TRBJ2-1
D: TRBD2
V: TRBV2
DNA: TGTGCCAATAGCGGGAGTCTTTCGAGCAATGAGCAGTTCTTC
CDR3: CANSGSLSSNEQFF

size: -
J: TRBJ2-1
D: TRBD2
V: TRBV20-1
DNA: TGCAGTGCTAGAGGTCTAGCGGGAGTTGGTTTCAATGAGCAGTTCTTC
CDR3: CSARGLAGVGFNEQFF

size: many
J: TRBJ1-5
D: -
V: TRBV20-1
DNA: TGCAGTGCTAGAGGGTGGCAGAGTGGCGCTCAGCCCCAGCATTTT
CDR3: CSARGWQSGAQPQHF

size: few
J: TRBJ1-5
D: -
V: TRBV19
DNA: TGTGCCAGTAGTAACAGAAATGGGCAGCCCCAGCATTTT
CDR3: CASSNRNGQPQHF

size: many
J: TRBJ1-1
D: -
V: TRBV2
DNA: TGTGCCAGCTGGGGGGATGGGAAGACAGCTTTCTTT
CDR3: CASWGDGKTAFF

size: many
J: TRBJ2-4
D: -
V: TRBV7-9
DNA: TGTGCCAGCAGCTTATCGGGAGCTAACATTCAGTACTTC
CDR3: CASSLSGANIQYF

size: -
J: TRBJ2-1
D: TRBD2
V: TRBV9
DNA: TGTGCCAGCAGCCCAGGGACTAGCGCCTCCTACAATGAGCAGTTCTTC
CDR3: CASSPGTSASYNEQFF

size: many
J: TRBJ1-5
D: -
V: TRBV24-1
DNA: TGTGCCACCAGTCCACGAGGGTCCGGTCAGCCCCAGCATTTT
CDR3: CATSPRGSGQPQHF

size: -
J: TRBJ1-3
D: TRBD1
V: TRBV6-1
DNA: TGTGCCAGCAGGGACCGGGACAGGGGAAACACCATATATTTT
CDR3: CASRDRDRGNTIYF

size: -
J: TRBJ2-1
D: TRBD1
V: TRBV5-5
DNA: TGTGCCAGCAGCCCAACCTCGGACAGGCAAAATGAGCAGTTCTTC
CDR3: CASSPTSDRQNEQFF

size: many
J: TRBJ1-2
D: -
V: TRBV20-1
DNA: TGCAGTGCTAGATATCAACTTGGCGGCTACACCTTC
CDR3: CSARYQLGGYTF

size: few
J: TRBJ1-3
D: -
V: TRBV20-1
DNA: TGCAGTGCTCCCAAGCCGGGACGGGGATACAGCTCTGGAAACACCATATATTTT
CDR3: CSAPKPGRGYSSGNTIYF

size: -
J: TRBJ1-5
D: TRBD1
V: TRBV6-1
DNA: TGTGCCAGCAGAGACAGGGGGCGCCAGCCCCAGCATTTT
CDR3: CASRDRGRQPQHF

size: few
J: TRBJ1-1
D: TRBD1
V: TRBV5-8
DNA: TGTGCCAGCAGCCAGGATGGGACAGAACCTTTTGAAGCTTTCTTT
CDR3: CASSQDGTEPFEAFF

size: -
J: TRBJ2-3
D: -
V: TRBV11-1
DNA: TGTGCCAGAAGCGCCGGTACTTCCCGGGCAGATACGCAGTATTTT
CDR3: CARSAGTSRADTQYF

size: -
J: TRBJ1-6
D: -
V: TRBV7-9
DNA: TGTGCCAGCAGCGAGGACAGCGGACCCCTCCACTTT
CDR3: CASSEDSGPLHF

size: many
J: TRBJ2-5
D: -
V: TRBV28
DNA: TGTGCCAGCAGTTCCTCCCCGGGAGCAGTTCTTACCCAGTACTTC
CDR3: CASSSSPGAVLTQYF

size: few
J: TRBJ1-4
D: -
V: TRBV3-1
DNA: TGTGCCAGCAGCCTATCAACCGGGTCGGGTGAAAAACTGTTTTTT
CDR3: CASSLSTGSGEKLFF

size: many
J: TRBJ1-3
D: -
V: TRBV7-2
DNA: TGTGCCAGCAGCCCCGTCTCTGGAAACACCATATATTTT
CDR3: CASSPVSGNTIYF

size: many
J: TRBJ2-1
D: -
V: TRBV15
DNA: TGTGCCACCAGCAAGGTAGAAGCGATGAGCGCTAGTGAGCAGTTCTTC
CDR3: CATSKVEAMSASEQFF

size: few
J: TRBJ2-2
D: TRBD2
V: TRBV7-2
DNA: TGTGCCAGCAGCTCCTCTAGCGGGCCAGCCACCGGGGAGCTGTTTTTT
CDR3: CASSSSSGPATGELFF

size: many
J: TRBJ1-6
D: -
V: TRBV28
DNA: TGTGCCAGCAGTTCGGCGGGGGGCGGTGATTCACCCCTCCACTTT
CDR3: CASSSAGGGDSPLHF

size: many
J: TRBJ1-2
D: -
V: TRBV28
DNA: TGTGCCAGCAGTTTAAGGCAGATTTATGGCTACACCTTC
CDR3: CASSLRQIYGYTF

size: few
J: TRBJ2-7
D: -
V: TRBV7-9
DNA: TGTGCCAGCAGCAGGAGAGGGGCCTACGAGCAGTACTTC
CDR3: CASSRRGAYEQYF

size: many
J: TRBJ2-1
D: TRBD2
V: TRBV11-1
DNA: TGTGCCAGCAGCTGGGGACTCGGGGGGAATGAGCAGTTCTTC
CDR3: CASSWGLGGNEQFF

size: many
J: TRBJ2-7
D: TRBD1
V: TRBV2
DNA: TGTGCCAGCCCTCGACAGGGTTTATTGGGCGAGCAGTACTTC
CDR3: CASPRQGLLGEQYF

size: many
J: TRBJ2-2
D: -
V: TRBV5-1
DNA: TGTGCCAGCAGGAGGGAGACCGGGGAGCTGTTTTTT
CDR3: CASRRETGELFF

size: many
J: TRBJ1-4
D: TRBD1
V: TRBV7-8
DNA: TGTGCCAGCAGCGAACGCCCCGGGACAGGAGCTGAAAAACTGTTTTTT
CDR3: CASSERPGTGAEKLFF